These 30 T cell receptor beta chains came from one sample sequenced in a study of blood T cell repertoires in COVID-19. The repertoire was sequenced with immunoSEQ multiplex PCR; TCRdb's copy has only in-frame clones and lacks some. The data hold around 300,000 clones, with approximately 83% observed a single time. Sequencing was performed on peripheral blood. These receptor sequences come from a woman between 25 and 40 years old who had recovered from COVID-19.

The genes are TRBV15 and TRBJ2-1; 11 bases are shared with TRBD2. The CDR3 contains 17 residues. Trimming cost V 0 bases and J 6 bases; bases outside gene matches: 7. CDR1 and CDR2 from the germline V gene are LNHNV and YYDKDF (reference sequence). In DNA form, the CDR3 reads TGTGCCACCAGCAGAGAAGTAGCGGGAGGGACAACCAATGAGCAGTTCTTC. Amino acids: CATSREVAGGTTNEQFF.

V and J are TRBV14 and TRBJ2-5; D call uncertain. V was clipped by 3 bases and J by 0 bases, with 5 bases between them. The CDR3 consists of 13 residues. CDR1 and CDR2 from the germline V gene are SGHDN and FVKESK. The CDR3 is CASSQFYQETQYF. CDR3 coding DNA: TGTGCCAGCAGCCAGTTCTACCAAGAGACCCAGTACTTC.

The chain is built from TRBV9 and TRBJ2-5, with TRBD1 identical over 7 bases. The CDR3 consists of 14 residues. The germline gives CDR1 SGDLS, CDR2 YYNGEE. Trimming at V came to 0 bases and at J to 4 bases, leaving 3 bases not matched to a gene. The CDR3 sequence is CASSVEGTVETQYF. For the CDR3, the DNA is TGTGCCAGCAGCGTAGAGGGGACAGTAGAGACCCAGTACTTC. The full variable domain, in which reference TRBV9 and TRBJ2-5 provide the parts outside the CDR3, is DSGVTQTPKHLITATGQRVTLRCSPRSGDLSVYWYQQSLDQGLQFLIQYYNGEERAKGNILERFSAQQFPDLHSELNLSSLELGDSALYFCASSVEGTVETQYFGPGTRLLVL.

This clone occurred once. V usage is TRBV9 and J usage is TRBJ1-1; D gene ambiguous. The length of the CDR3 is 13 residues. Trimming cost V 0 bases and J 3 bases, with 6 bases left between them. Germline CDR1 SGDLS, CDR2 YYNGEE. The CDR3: CASSVEPDTEAFF. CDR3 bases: TGTGCCAGCAGCGTAGAGCCGGACACTGAAGCTTTCTTT.

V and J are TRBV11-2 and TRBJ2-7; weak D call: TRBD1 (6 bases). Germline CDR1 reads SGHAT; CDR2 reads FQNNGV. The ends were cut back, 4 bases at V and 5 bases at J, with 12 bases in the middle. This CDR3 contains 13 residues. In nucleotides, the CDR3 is TGTGCCAGCAGCTCCCCTCAGGGGAACGAGCAGTACTTC. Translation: CASSSPQGNEQYF.

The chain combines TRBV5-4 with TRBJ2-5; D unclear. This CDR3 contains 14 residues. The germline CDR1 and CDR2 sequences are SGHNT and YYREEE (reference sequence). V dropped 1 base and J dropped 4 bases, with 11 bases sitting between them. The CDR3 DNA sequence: TGTGCCAGCAGCTTGCCTCACAGAAGAGAGACCCAGTACTTC. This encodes CASSLPHRRETQYF.

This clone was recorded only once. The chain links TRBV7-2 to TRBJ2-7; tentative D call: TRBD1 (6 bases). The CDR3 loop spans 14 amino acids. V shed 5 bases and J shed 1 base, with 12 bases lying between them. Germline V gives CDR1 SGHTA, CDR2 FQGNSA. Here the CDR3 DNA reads TGTGCCAGCAGCCCACAGGGTTTTTCCTACGAGCAGTACTTC. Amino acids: CASSPQGFSYEQYF.

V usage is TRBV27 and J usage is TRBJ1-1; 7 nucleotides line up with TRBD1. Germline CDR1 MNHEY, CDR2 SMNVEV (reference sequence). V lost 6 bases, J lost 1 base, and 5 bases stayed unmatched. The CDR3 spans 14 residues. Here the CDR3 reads CASRSRQGNTEAFF. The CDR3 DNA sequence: TGTGCCAGCAGGAGTAGACAGGGGAACACTGAAGCTTTCTTT.

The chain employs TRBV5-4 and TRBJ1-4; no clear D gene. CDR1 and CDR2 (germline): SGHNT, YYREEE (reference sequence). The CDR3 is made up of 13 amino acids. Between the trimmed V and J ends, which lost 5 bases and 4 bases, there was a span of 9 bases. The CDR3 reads CASSSQNNEKLFF. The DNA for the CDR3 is TGTGCCAGCAGTTCGCAGAATAATGAAAAACTGTTTTTT.

CDR3 nucleotides: TGTGCCAGCTCACCCATCCGGCGGGGGACTAGCACAGATACGCAGTATTTT. It codes for CASSPIRRGTSTDTQYF. The genes are TRBV18 and TRBJ2-3; 7 bases are a match to TRBD2. The trim removed 3 bases at V and 0 bases at J, leaving 9 bases unmatched. The CDR3 has 17 residues. CDR1 KGHSH and CDR2 LQKENI come from the germline V gene.

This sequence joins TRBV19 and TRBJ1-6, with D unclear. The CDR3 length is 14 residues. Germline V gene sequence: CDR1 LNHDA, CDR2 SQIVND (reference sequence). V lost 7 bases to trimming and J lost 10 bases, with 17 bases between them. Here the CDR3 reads CASTGRTGRSPLHF. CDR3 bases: TGTGCCAGTACGGGGAGGACTGGCCGGTCACCCCTCCACTTT.

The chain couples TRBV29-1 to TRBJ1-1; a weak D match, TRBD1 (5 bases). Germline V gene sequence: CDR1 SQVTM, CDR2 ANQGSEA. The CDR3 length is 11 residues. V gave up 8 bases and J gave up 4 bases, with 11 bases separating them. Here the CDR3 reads CSSAGGTEAFF. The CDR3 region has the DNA TGCAGCTCAGCCGGGGGCACTGAAGCTTTCTTT. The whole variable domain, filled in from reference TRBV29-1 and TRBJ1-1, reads SAVISQKPSRDICQRGTSLTIQCQVDSQVTMMFWYRQQPGQSLTLIATANQGSEATYESGFVIDKFPISRPNLTFSTLTVSNMSPEDSSIYLCSSAGGTEAFFGQGTRLTVV.

As DNA, the CDR3 is TGTGCCAGCAGTTCCGGGGGAGGCACCCAGTACTTC. It encodes CASSSGGGTQYF. The rearrangement uses TRBV5-4 and TRBJ2-5, with a weak D call TRBD2 (6 bases). Germline CDR1 and CDR2: SGHNT and YYREEE (reference sequence). The CDR3 has 12 residues. V lost 5 bases and J 8 bases, leaving 13 bases between the germline ends.

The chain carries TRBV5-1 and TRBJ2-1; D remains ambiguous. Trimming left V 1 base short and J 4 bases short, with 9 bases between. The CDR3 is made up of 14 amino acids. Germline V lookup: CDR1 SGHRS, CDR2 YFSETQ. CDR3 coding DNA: TGCGCCAGCAGCTTGAACAGCCCGTACAATGAGCAGTTCTTC. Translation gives CASSLNSPYNEQFF.

The CDR3 sequence is CASSHGGLGGSYEQYF. The DNA for the CDR3 is TGTGCCAGCAGCCATGGGGGACTAGGGGGTTCCTACGAGCAGTACTTC. The rearrangement links TRBV28 to TRBJ2-7; TRBD2 matches at 8 bases. This CDR3 comprises 16 residues. The germline V gene has CDR1 MDHEN and CDR2 SYDVKM. V was clipped by 6 bases and J by 1 base; unmatched bases: 11.

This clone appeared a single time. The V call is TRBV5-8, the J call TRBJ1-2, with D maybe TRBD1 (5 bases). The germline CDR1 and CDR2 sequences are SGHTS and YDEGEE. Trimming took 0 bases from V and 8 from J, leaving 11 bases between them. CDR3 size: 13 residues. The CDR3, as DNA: TGTGCCAGCAGCTTGGCAGGGAGGATCGGCTACACCTTC. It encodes CASSLAGRIGYTF.

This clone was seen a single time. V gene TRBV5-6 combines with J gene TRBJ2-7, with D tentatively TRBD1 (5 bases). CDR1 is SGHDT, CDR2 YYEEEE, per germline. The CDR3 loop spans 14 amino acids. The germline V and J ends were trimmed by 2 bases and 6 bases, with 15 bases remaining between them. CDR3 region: CASSFSVGAVEQYF. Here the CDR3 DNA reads TGTGCCAGCAGCTTTTCGGTAGGGGCGGTCGAGCAGTACTTC.

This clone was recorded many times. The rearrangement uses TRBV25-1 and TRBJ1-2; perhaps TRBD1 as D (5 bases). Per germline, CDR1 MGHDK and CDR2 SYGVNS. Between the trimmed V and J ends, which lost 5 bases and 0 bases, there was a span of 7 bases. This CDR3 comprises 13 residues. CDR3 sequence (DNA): TGTGCCAGCAGTAGGGGCACTAACTATGGCTACACCTTC. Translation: CASSRGTNYGYTF.

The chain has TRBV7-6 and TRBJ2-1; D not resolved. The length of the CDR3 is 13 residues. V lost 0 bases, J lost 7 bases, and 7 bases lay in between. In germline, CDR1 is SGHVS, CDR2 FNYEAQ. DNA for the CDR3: TGTGCCAGCAGCTTAGCGCTAGAGAATGAGCAGTTCTTC. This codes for CASSLALENEQFF.

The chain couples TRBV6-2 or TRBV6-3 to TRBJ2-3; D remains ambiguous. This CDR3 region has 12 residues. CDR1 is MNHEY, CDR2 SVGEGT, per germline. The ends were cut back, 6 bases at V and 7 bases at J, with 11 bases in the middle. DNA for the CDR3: TGTGCCAGCAGCCTCAACCAGTATACGCAGTATTTT. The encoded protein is CASSLNQYTQYF.

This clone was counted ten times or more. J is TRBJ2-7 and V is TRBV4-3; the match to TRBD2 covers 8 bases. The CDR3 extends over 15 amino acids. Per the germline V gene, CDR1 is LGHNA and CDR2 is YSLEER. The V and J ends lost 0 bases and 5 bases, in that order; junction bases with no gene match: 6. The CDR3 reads CASSQERSGRDEQYF. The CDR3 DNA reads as TGCGCCAGCAGCCAAGAGAGAAGCGGGAGAGACGAGCAGTACTTC.

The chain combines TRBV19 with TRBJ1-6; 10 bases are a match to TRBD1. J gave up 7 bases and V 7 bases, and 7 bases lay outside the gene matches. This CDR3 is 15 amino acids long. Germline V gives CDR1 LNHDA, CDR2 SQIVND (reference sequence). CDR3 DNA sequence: TGTGCCAGTAAGGGAGAGGACAGGGGGAATTCACCCCTCCACTTT. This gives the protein CASKGEDRGNSPLHF.

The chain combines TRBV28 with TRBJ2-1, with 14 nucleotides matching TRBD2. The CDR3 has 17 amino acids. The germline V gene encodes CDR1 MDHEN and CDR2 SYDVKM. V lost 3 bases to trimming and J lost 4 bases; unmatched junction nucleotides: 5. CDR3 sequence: CASSFTGLAGAYNEQFF. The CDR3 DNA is TGTGCCAGCAGTTTTACGGGACTAGCGGGAGCTTACAATGAGCAGTTCTTC.

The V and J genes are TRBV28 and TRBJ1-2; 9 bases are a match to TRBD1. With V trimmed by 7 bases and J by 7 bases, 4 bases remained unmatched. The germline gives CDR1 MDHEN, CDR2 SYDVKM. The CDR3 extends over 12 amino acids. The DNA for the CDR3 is TGTGCCAGCACCGGGGACAGGGCTGGCTACACCTTC. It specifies CASTGDRAGYTF.

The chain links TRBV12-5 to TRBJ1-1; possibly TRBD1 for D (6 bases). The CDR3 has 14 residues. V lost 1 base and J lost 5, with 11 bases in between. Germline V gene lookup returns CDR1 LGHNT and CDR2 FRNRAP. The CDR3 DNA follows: TGTGCTAGTGGTTTGGGCACAGGGCTAACTGAAGCTTTCTTT. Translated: CASGLGTGLTEAFF. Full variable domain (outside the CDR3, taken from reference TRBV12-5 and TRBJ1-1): DARVTQTPRHKVTEMGQEVTMRCQPILGHNTVFWYRQTMMQGLELLAYFRNRAPLDDSGMPKDRFSAEMPDATLATLKIQPSEPRDSAVYFCASGLGTGLTEAFFGQGTRLTVV.

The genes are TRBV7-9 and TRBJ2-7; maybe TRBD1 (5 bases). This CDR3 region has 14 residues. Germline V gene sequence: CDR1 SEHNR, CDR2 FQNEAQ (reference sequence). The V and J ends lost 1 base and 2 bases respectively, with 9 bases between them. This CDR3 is CASSLDRSTYEQYF. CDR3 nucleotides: TGTGCCAGCAGCTTAGACAGGAGTACCTACGAGCAGTACTTC.

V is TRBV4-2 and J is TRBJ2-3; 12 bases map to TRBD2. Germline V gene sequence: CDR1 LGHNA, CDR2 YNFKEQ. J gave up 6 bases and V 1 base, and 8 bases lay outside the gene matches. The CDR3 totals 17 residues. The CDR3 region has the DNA TGTGCCAGCAGCCAAGCTATGACTAGCGGGGGATCGGATACGCAGTATTTT. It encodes CASSQAMTSGGSDTQYF.

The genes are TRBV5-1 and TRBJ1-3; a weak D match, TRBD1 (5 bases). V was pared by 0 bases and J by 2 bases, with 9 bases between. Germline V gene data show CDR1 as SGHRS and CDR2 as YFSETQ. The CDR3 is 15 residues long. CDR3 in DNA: TGCGCCAGCAGCTTGGGCGGGGGTGCTGGAAACACCATATATTTT. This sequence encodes CASSLGGGAGNTIYF.

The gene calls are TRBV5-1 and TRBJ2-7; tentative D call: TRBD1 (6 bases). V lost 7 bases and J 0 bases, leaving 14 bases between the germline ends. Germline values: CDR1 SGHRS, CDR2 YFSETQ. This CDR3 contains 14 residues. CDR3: CASGWTARSYEQYF. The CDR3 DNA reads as TGCGCCAGCGGCTGGACAGCTCGCTCCTACGAGCAGTACTTC.

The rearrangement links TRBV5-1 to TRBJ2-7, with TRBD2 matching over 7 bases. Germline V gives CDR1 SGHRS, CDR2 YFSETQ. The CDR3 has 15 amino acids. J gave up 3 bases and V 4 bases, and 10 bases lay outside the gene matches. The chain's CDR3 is CASSDGGRGVYEQYF. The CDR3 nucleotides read TGCGCCAGCAGCGACGGCGGGAGAGGGGTCTACGAGCAGTACTTC.